One sample yielded the 17 T cell receptor beta chains listed below, sequenced in a study of CD8 T cells in ankylosing spondylitis. Study observations and caveats: It appeared that ankylosing spondylitis blood was characterized by a TCR beta motif of under ten highly homologous variants.

Their antigens are not known. TCRdb itself ran the 5' RACE reads through MiXCR, one entry per CDR3 protein. The table lists 220,000 or so distinct CDR3 sequences, around 18% of them singletons. Input material: blood, either unsorted or a sorted T cell fraction (not recorded which). The receptors derive from a male donor with ankylosing spondylitis.

The gene calls are TRBV6-1 and TRBJ1-1; D is ambiguous. The V end was cut by 1 base, the J end by 6 bases, with 12 bases between. The germline gives CDR1 MNHNS, CDR2 SASEGT. The CDR3 is made up of 14 amino acids. CDR3 DNA sequence: TGTGCCAGCAGTGAAGAAGGGTCCTGGGCTGAAGCTTTCTTT. It yields the protein CASSEEGSWAEAFF.

The gene calls are TRBV7-9 and TRBJ1-3; D possibly corresponds to TRBD1 (6 bases). Per the germline V gene, CDR1 is SEHNR and CDR2 is FQNEAQ (reference sequence). This CDR3 comprises 15 residues. With 1 base removed from V and 8 bases from J, the gap between germline ends came to 15 bases. CDR3 sequence: CASSLGGGPADTIYF. The CDR3 DNA sequence: TGTGCCAGCAGCTTAGGAGGGGGTCCGGCGGACACCATATATTTT.

This clonotype was seen a handful of times. The chain employs TRBV7-3 and TRBJ2-1; the match to TRBD2 covers 7 bases. The CDR3 loop spans 15 amino acids. V dropped 4 bases and J dropped 4; count of bases not matched to a gene: 7. Germline values: CDR1 SGHTA, CDR2 FQGTGA. The CDR3 here is CASSSETSLYNEQFF. The DNA of the CDR3 is TGTGCCAGCAGCTCAGAGACTAGCTTATACAATGAGCAGTTCTTC.

The chain employs TRBV20-1 and TRBJ2-1, with 11 nucleotides matching TRBD2. The CDR3 covers 13 residues. Per the germline V gene, CDR1 is DFQATT and CDR2 is SNEGSKA (reference sequence). The J segment lost 8 bases and the V segment lost 6 bases, leaving 6 bases of the junction unmatched. CDR3 loop: CSATSGSYHEQFF. The CDR3 DNA sequence: TGCAGTGCCACTAGCGGGAGTTATCATGAGCAGTTCTTC.

The chain couples TRBV11-3 to TRBJ1-2; 8 bases line up with TRBD1. CDR3 size: 16 residues. Germline loops: CDR1 SGHNT, CDR2 YENEEA. V was clipped by 0 bases and J by 4 bases; unmatched bases: 7. The CDR3 here is CASSLESGGSSYGYTF. CDR3 bases: TGTGCCAGCAGCTTAGAGTCAGGGGGCTCGAGCTATGGCTACACCTTC. The full variable domain, completed using reference TRBV11-3 and TRBJ1-2, is EAGVVQSPRYKIIEKKQPVAFWCNPISGHNTLYWYLQNLGQGPELLIRYENEEAVDDSQLPKDRFSAERLKGVDSTLKIQPAELGDSAVYLCASSLESGGSSYGYTFGSGTRLTVV.

The chain's CDR3 is CASSLGQGVVYEQYF. The CDR3 region has the DNA TGTGCCAGCAGCTTAGGGCAGGGGGTCGTATACGAGCAGTACTTC. This rearrangement joins TRBV11-2 to TRBJ2-7; 7 nucleotides line up with TRBD1. Per germline, CDR1 SGHAT and CDR2 FQNNGV. There are 15 residues in the CDR3. V lost 1 base, J lost 4 bases, and 7 bases stayed unmatched.

This rearrangement joins TRBV7-9 to TRBJ1-2; TRBD1 aligns across 7 bases. Germline assignment: CDR1 SEHNR and CDR2 FQNEAQ (reference sequence). This CDR3 has 16 amino acids. J lost 4 bases, V lost 5 bases, and 13 bases had no gene match. CDR3 sequence (DNA): TGTGCCAGCAGCCCTGGGACGTATGAGGGGGCCTATGGCTACACCTTC. Amino acid sequence: CASSPGTYEGAYGYTF. Full variable domain (missing parts from reference TRBV7-9 and TRBJ1-2): DTGVSQNPRHKITKRGQNVTFRCDPISEHNRLYWYRQTLGQGPEFLTYFQNEAQLEKSRLLSDRFSAERPKGSFSTLEIQRTEQGDSAMYLCASSPGTYEGAYGYTFGSGTRLTVV.

The genes are TRBV5-1 and TRBJ2-7, with a weak D call TRBD2 (7 bases). Trimming stripped 1 base from V and 3 bases from J, with 14 bases between. The germline V gene encodes CDR1 SGHRS and CDR2 YFSETQ. The CDR3 loop spans 15 amino acids. The CDR3 sequence is CASSLSRGAVYEQYF. As DNA, the CDR3 is TGCGCCAGCAGCTTGTCCCGGGGGGCCGTCTACGAGCAGTACTTC.

CDR3 nucleotides: TGTGCCAGCAGCGAGGGAATTGGGGCCAACGTCCTGACTTTC. Its translation is CASSEGIGANVLTF. The chain is built from TRBV9 and TRBJ2-6; D call uncertain. V lost 3 bases, J lost 3 bases, and 7 bases lay in between. The CDR3 loop spans 14 amino acids. Germline CDR1 is SGDLS and CDR2 is YYNGEE.

The V gene is TRBV7-9, the J gene TRBJ1-2, with D possibly being TRBD1 (6 bases). This CDR3 region has 15 residues. Germline V gives CDR1 SEHNR, CDR2 FQNEAQ (reference sequence). Deletions cut 2 bases from V and 2 bases from J, with 12 bases between. The CDR3 DNA sequence: TGTGCCAGCAGCTTAAATCCCGGGGGCAACTATGGCTACACCTTC. It specifies CASSLNPGGNYGYTF.

V is TRBV2 and J is TRBJ2-7; D gene unclear. Trimming cost V 2 bases and J 2 bases, with 10 bases left between them. Germline CDR1 and CDR2: SNHLY and FYNNEI. The CDR3 consists of 14 residues. The CDR3 loop reads CASSESLVTYEQYF. Written as DNA, the CDR3 is TGTGCCAGCAGTGAATCCCTAGTTACCTACGAGCAGTACTTC.

This clonotype was seen more than once but under ten times. The CDR3 protein is CASSWEDSMNTEAFF. The DNA for the CDR3 is TGTGCCAGCAGCTGGGAGGACAGCATGAACACTGAAGCTTTCTTT. The chain recombines TRBV5-6 with TRBJ1-1; the D gene is possibly TRBD1 (6 bases). The CDR3 is 15 residues long. Trimming shortened V by 3 bases and J by 0 bases, and 12 bases separated the two germline ends. In germline, CDR1 is SGHDT, CDR2 YYEEEE.

This clonotype was detected a few times. The rearrangement links TRBV9 to TRBJ2-3, with D perhaps matching TRBD1 (6 bases). The V gene's germline CDR1 is SGDLS and CDR2 YYNGEE. The CDR3 is made up of 15 amino acids. V was clipped by 4 bases and J by 2 bases, with 14 bases between them. The CDR3 spells CASSPRGQSTDTQYF. Here the CDR3 DNA reads TGTGCCAGCAGCCCCCGAGGACAGTCCACAGATACGCAGTATTTT.

This clonotype turned up a few times. J is TRBJ2-7 and V is TRBV29-1, with 7 bases fitting TRBD1. This CDR3 spans 12 amino acids. With 7 bases clipped from V and 5 bases from J, the junction kept 8 bases outside the gene matches. Germline CDR1 is SQVTM and CDR2 is ANQGSEA. This CDR3 is CSANRGVDEQYF. Written as DNA, the CDR3 is TGCAGCGCAAACAGGGGAGTGGACGAGCAGTACTTC.

There are a few counts of this clonotype. This chain uses TRBV6-5 with TRBJ2-7; D is uncertain. The V end lost 2 bases, the J end lost 3 bases, and 8 bases lay between the germline ends. Germline V gene data show CDR1 as MNHEY and CDR2 as SVGAGI. The CDR3 runs 13 residues. The CDR3 is CASSYLQHYEQYF. CDR3 bases: TGTGCCAGCAGTTACCTACAGCACTACGAGCAGTACTTC.

This clonotype was seen more than once but under ten times. DNA for the CDR3: TGTGCCAGCAGCGCTACAGGGGGGTACGAGCAGTACTTC. Protein product: CASSATGGYEQYF. The chain recombines TRBV9 with TRBJ2-7; 8 positions match TRBD1. J lost 4 bases, V lost 3 bases, and 3 bases had no gene match. The CDR3 loop spans 13 amino acids. Germline V gene lookup returns CDR1 SGDLS and CDR2 YYNGEE. The full variable domain, in which reference TRBV9 and TRBJ2-7 provide the parts outside the CDR3, is DSGVTQTPKHLITATGQRVTLRCSPRSGDLSVYWYQQSLDQGLQFLIQYYNGEERAKGNILERFSAQQFPDLHSELNLSSLELGDSALYFCASSATGGYEQYFGPGTRLTVT.

The chain carries TRBV2 and TRBJ2-5, with D tentatively TRBD2 (5 bases). Germline CDR1 reads SNHLY; CDR2 reads FYNNEI. Trimming cost V 8 bases and J 1 base, with 14 bases left between them. The CDR3 sequence is 14 residues long. The CDR3 region has the DNA TGTGCCAGCCATCGGCGAGGGAGCCAAGAGACCCAGTACTTC. Translating it yields CASHRRGSQETQYF.